This TCR beta chain originates from a study of blood T cells in healthy people across ages. Primed by a sample-barcoded 5' primer and a J-beta primer mix, a second PCR proceeded for about 6 to 11 cycles. A tag from a template-switch adaptor with 12 random nucleotides marked each cDNA molecule. Individual samples furnished no less than 2.5 million CDR3-containing paired-end reads apiece. One entry per CDR3 protein, called by TCRdb with MiXCR from the 5' RACE reads. The sample lists roughly 500,000 distinct CDR3 sequences; approximately 27% were seen once. This clonotype was seen only a few times. CDR1 SQVTM and CDR2 ANQGSEA come from the germline V gene. The CDR3 sequence is 12 residues long. With 5 bases clipped from V and 3 bases from J, the junction kept 3 bases outside the gene matches.

The TCR originated in a woman aged 65 to 85 in good health. The J gene is TRBJ1-1, the V gene TRBV29-1; TRBD1 matches at 7 bases. Input material: blood. The CDR3 sequence: CSVIGQDTEAFF. The CDR3 region has the DNA TGCAGCGTTATCGGACAGGACACTGAAGCTTTCTTT. Drawing the rest from reference TRBV29-1 and TRBJ1-1, the complete variable domain is SAVISQKPSRDICQRGTSLTIQCQVDSQVTMMFWYRQQPGQSLTLIATANQGSEATYESGFVIDKFPISRPNLTFSTLTVSNMSPEDSSIYLCSVIGQDTEAFFGQGTRLTVV.